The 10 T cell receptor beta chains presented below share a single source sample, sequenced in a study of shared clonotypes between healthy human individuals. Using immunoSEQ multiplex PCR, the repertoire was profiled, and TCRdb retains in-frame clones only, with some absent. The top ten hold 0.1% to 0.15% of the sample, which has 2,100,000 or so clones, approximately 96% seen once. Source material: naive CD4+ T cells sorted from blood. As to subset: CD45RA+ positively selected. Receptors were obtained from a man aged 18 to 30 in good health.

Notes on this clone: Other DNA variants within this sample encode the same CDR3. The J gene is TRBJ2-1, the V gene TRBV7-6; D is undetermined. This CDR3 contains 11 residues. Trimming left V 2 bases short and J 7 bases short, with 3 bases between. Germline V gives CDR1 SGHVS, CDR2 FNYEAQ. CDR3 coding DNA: TGTGCCAGCAGCTTATCTAATGAGCAGTTCTTC. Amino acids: CASSLSNEQFF. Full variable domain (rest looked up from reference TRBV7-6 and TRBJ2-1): GAGVSQSPRYKVTKRGQDVALRCDPISGHVSLYWYRQALGQGPEFLTYFNYEAQQDKSGLPNDRFSAERPEGSISTLTIQRTEQRDSAMYRCASSLSNEQFFGPGTRLTVL.

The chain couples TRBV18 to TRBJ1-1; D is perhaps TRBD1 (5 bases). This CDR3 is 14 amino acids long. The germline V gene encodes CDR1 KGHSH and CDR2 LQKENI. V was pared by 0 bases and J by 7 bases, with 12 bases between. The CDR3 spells CASSPPVRAGEAFF. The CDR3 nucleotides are TGTGCCAGCTCACCACCCGTCAGGGCGGGTGAAGCTTTCTTT. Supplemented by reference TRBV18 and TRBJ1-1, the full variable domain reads NAGVMQNPRHLVRRRGQEARLRCSPMKGHSHVYWYRQLPEEGLKFMVYLQKENIIDESGMPKERFSAEFPKEGPSILRIQQVVRGDSAAYFCASSPPVRAGEAFFGQGTRLTVV.

For the CDR3, the DNA is TGTGCCAGCGCGTCCACCTACGAGCAGTACTTC. The encoded protein is CASASTYEQYF. The J gene is TRBJ2-7, the V gene TRBV2; D uncertain. The CDR3 length is 11 residues. Trimming removed 8 bases from V and 2 bases from J, with 7 bases in between. The germline gives CDR1 SNHLY, CDR2 FYNNEI.

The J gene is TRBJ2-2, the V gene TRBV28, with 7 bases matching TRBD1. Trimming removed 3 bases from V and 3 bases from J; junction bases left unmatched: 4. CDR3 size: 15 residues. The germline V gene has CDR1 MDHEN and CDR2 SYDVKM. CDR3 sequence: CASSFNRGYTGELFF. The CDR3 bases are TGTGCCAGCAGTTTCAACAGGGGTTACACCGGGGAGCTGTTTTTT.

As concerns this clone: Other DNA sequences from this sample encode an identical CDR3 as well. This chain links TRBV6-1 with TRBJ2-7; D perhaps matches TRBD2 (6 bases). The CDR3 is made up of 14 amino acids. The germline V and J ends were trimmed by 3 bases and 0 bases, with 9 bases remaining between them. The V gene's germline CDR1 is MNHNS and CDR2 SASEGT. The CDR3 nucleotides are TGTGCCAGCAGTGAGGGTAGCGGCTCCTACGAGCAGTACTTC. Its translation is CASSEGSGSYEQYF.

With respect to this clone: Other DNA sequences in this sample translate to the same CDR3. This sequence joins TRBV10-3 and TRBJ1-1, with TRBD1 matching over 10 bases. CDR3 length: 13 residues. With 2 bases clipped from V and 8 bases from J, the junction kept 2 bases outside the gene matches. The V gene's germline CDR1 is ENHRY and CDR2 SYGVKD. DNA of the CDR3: TGTGCCATCAGTGAGACGGGACAGGGGGAAGCTTTCTTT. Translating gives CAISETGQGEAFF.

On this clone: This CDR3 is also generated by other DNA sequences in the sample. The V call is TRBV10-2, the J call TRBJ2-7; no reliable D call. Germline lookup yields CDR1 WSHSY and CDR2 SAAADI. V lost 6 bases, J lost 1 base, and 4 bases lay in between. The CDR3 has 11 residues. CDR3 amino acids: CASRGSYEQYF. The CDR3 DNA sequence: TGCGCCAGCAGAGGATCCTACGAGCAGTACTTC.

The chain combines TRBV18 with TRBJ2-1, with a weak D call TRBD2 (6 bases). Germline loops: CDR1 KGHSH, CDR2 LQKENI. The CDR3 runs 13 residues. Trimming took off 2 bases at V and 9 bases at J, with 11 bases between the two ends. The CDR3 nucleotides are TGTGCCAGCTCACCAGAGACTAGGTTTGAGCAGTTCTTC. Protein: CASSPETRFEQFF.

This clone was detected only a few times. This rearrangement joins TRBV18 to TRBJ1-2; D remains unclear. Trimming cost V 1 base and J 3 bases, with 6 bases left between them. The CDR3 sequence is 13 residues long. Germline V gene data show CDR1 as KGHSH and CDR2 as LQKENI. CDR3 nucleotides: TGTGCCAGCTCACCACAGGTGGACTATGGCTACACCTTC. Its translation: CASSPQVDYGYTF.

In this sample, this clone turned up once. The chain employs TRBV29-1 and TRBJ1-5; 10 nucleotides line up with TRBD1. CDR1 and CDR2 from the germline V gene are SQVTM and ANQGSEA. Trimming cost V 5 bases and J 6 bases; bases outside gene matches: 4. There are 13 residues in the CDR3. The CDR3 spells CSVRTGGSQPQHF. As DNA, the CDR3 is TGCAGCGTTAGGACAGGGGGGAGTCAGCCCCAGCATTTT. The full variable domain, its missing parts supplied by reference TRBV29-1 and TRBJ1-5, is SAVISQKPSRDICQRGTSLTIQCQVDSQVTMMFWYRQQPGQSLTLIATANQGSEATYESGFVIDKFPISRPNLTFSTLTVSNMSPEDSSIYLCSVRTGGSQPQHFGDGTRLSIL.